What follows describes a single TCR beta chain. Its cognate antigen is unknown. The assay was immunoSEQ multiplex PCR, and TCRdb's table has in-frame clones only and misses some. The table includes some 30,000 clones, 76% detected once. These data are taken from a study of cytotoxic CD8 clonotypes in ibrutinib-treated CLL. Study-level findings and limits: Among the clonotypes, public ones were uncommon and contracted or held stable on treatment. Sampling times (in sustained-remission versus progressing patients) were not the same. Clonality went up at the time of ibrutinib response, stayed stable in sustained remission, and later dropped back toward its baseline level at progression.

The CDR3 sequence is 14 residues long. Germline V gives CDR1 SGHRS, CDR2 YFSETQ. Trimming at V came to 4 bases and at J to 6 bases, leaving 3 bases not matched to a gene. The V gene is TRBV5-1, the J gene TRBJ2-3, with 12 nucleotides matching TRBD2. This sequence was found in a human donor with chronic lymphocytic leukemia. The sequences come from PBMCs, collected after 36 months of ibrutinib treatment. CDR3 nucleotide sequence: TGCGCCAGCAGCGACACTAGCGGGGGGGATACGCAGTATTTT. This codes for CASSDTSGGDTQYF.